The present T cell receptor (beta chain) was sequenced within a study of cytomegalovirus exposure and HLA in healthy donors. Study at large: Early released data had about 85 million unique TCRs, all coming from HLA-typed donors. Study-level results: Sequencing artifact likely explains a cluster of highly shared sequence variants.

The PCR made use of 60 Vbeta and 13 Jbeta primers. Clones were sequenced by immunoSEQ multiplex PCR, and TCRdb holds only the in-frame ones, with some missing. The profile shows over 110,000 clones, 70% to 80% of them singletons. The CDR3 covers 13 residues. The ends were cut back, 3 bases at V and 8 bases at J, with 13 bases in the middle. Per the germline V gene, CDR1 is SNHLY and CDR2 is FYNNEI. Each donor's status was that of a healthy bone marrow donor. This clone turned up a few times. Antigen: not known. The chain carries TRBV2 and TRBJ1-2; a weak D match, TRBD1 (6 bases). The sequenced material came from PBMCs. The source of this sequence is a woman in her thirties or forties in good health and CMV-seropositive. DNA of the CDR3: TGTGCCAGCAGTGACTACAGGGTAGACGGCTACACCTTC. Its protein product is CASSDYRVDGYTF.